The present entry profiles one T cell receptor beta chain with its context. Its antigen is as yet unknown. Germline trimming cut 4 bases from V and 10 bases from J; bases unmatched to any gene: 13. This CDR3 is 16 amino acids long. CDR1 SGHAT and CDR2 FQNNGV come from the germline V gene. The sample comes from a study of shared clonotypes between healthy human individuals. The assay was immunoSEQ multiplex PCR, and TCRdb's table has in-frame clones only and misses some. The sample includes roughly 1,000,000 clones, more than 75% of them seen just once. Study-wide points: Clonotype sharing among donors, it was expected, would be affected by sequencing depth.

The chain couples TRBV11-2 to TRBJ1-6; 7 positions agree with TRBD1. The sequence was obtained from a man between 18 and 35 years old in good health. Some clones in this sample may be carry-over from other donors' samples. Sequencing input: memory CD4+ T cells from PBMCs. Subset described: CD45RA-negative fraction. The CDR3 sequence: CASSSTGTAWGSPLHF. CDR3 DNA: TGTGCCAGCAGCTCCACCGGGACAGCCTGGGGCTCACCCCTCCACTTT. Filled out from reference TRBV11-2 and TRBJ1-6, the complete variable domain reads EAGVAQSPRYKIIEKRQSVAFWCNPISGHATLYWYQQILGQGPKLLIQFQNNGVVDDSQLPKDRFSAERLKGVDSTLKIQPAKLEDSAVYLCASSSTGTAWGSPLHFGNGTRLTVT.